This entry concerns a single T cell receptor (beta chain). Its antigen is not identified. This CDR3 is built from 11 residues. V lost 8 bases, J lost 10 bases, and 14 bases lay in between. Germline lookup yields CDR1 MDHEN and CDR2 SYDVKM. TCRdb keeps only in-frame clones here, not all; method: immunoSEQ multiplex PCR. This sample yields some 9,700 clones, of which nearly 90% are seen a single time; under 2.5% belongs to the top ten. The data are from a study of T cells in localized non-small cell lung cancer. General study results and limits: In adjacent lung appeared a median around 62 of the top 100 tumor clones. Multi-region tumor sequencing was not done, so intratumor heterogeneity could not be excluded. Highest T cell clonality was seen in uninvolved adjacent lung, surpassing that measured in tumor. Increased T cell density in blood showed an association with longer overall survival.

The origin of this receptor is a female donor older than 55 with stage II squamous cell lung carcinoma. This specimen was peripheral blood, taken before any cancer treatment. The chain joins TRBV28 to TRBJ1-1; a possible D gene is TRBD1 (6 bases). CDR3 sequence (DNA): TGTGCCAGCGGACAAACAGGGAGAGCTTTCTTT. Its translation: CASGQTGRAFF.